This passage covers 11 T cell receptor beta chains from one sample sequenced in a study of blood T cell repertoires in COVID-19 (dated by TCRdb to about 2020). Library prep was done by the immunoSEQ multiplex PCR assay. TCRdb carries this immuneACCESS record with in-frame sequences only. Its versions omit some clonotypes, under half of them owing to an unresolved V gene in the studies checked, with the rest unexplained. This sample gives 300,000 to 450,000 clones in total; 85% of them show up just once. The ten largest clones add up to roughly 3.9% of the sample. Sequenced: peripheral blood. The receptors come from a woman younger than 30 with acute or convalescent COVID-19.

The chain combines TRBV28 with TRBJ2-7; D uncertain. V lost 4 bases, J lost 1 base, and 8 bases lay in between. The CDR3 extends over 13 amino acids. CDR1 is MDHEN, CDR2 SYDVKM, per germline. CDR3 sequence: CASSSPRSYEQYF. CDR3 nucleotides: TGTGCCAGCAGTTCCCCTAGATCCTACGAGCAGTACTTC.

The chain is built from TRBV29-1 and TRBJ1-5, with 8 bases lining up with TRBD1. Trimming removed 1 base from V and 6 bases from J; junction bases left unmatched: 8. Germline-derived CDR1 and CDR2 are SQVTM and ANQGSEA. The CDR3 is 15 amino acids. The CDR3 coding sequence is TGCAGCGTTGAAGTGGCAGGGGGCACCGGTCAGCCCCAGCATTTT. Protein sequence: CSVEVAGGTGQPQHF. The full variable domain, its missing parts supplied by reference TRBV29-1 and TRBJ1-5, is SAVISQKPSRDICQRGTSLTIQCQVDSQVTMMFWYRQQPGQSLTLIATANQGSEATYESGFVIDKFPISRPNLTFSTLTVSNMSPEDSSIYLCSVEVAGGTGQPQHFGDGTRLSIL.

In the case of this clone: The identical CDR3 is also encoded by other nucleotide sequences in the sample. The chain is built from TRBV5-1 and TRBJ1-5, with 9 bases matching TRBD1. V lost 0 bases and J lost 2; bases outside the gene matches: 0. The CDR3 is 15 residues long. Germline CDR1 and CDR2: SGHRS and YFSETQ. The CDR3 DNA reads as TGCGCCAGCAGCTTGGGGACAGGGGGCAATCAGCCCCAGCATTTT. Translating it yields CASSLGTGGNQPQHF.

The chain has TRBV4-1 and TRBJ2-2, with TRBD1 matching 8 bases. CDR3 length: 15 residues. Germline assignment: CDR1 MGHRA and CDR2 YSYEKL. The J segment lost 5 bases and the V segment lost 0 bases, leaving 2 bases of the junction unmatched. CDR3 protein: CASSQDRQGTGELFF. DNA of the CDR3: TGCGCCAGCAGCCAAGATCGACAGGGGACCGGGGAGCTGTTTTTT.

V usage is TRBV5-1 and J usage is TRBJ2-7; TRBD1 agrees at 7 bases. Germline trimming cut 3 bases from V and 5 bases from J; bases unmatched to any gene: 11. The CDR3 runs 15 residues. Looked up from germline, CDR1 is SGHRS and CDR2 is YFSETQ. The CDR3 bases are TGCGCCAGCAGCTCCCGGGACAGAAAGTCCGACGAGCAGTACTTC. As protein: CASSSRDRKSDEQYF.

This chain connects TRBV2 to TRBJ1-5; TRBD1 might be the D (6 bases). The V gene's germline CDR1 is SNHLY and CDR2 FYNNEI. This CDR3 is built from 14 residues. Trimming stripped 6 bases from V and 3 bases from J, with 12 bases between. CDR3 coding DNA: TGTGCCAGCAGACTGGACAGTAACAATCAGCCCCAGCATTTT. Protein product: CASRLDSNNQPQHF.

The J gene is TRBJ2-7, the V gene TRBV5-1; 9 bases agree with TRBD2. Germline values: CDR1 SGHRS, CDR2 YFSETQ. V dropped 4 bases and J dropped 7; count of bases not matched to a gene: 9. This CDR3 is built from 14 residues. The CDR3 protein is CASSMTSGTSEQYF. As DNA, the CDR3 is TGCGCCAGCAGCATGACTAGCGGAACAAGTGAGCAGTACTTC. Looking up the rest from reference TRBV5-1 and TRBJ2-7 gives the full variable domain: KAGVTQTPRYLIKTRGQQVTLSCSPISGHRSVSWYQQTPGQGLQFLFEYFSETQRNKGNFPGRFSGRQFSNSRSEMNVSTLELGDSALYLCASSMTSGTSEQYFGPGTRLTVT.

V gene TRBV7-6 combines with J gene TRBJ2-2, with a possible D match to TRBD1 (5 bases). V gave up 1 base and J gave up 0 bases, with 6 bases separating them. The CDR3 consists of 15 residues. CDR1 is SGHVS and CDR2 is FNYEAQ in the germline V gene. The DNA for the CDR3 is TGTGCCAGCAGCTTAGGACAGACGAACACCGGGGAGCTGTTTTTT. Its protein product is CASSLGQTNTGELFF.

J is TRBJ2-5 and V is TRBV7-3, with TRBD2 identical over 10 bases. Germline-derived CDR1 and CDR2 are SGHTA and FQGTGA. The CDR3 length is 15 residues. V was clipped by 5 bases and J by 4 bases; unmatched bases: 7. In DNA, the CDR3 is TGTGCCAGCAGCGCAGCGGGAGGGCCGAGAGAGACCCAGTACTTC. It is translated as CASSAAGGPRETQYF.

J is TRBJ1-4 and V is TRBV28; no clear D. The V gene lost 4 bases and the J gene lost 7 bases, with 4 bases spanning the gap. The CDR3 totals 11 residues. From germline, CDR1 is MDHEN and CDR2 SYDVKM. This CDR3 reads CASSSGEKLFF. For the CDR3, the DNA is TGTGCCAGCAGTTCGGGTGAAAAACTGTTTTTT.

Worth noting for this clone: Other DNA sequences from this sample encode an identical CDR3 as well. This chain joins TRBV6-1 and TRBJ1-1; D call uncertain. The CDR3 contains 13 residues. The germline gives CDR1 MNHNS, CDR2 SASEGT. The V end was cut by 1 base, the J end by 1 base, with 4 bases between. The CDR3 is CASSEVRNTEAFF. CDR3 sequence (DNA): TGTGCCAGCAGTGAAGTGCGGAACACTGAAGCTTTCTTT.